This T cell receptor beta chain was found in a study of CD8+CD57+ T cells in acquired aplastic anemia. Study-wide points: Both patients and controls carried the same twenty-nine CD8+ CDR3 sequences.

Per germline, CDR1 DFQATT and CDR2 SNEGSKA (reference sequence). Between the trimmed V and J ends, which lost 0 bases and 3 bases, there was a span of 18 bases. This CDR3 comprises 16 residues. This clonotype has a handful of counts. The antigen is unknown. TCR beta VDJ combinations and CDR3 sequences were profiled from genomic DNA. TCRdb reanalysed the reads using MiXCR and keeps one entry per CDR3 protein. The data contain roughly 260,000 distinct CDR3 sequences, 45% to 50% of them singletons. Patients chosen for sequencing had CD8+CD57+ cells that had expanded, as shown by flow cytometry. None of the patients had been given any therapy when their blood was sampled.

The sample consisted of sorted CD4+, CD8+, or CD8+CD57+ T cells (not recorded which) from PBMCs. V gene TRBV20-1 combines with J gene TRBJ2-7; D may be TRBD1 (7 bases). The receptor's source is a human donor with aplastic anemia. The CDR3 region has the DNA TGCAGTGCTAGAGATCAGGAGGGATCAGGGGGCTACGAGCAGTACTTC. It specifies CSARDQEGSGGYEQYF.